This record looks at one TCR beta chain sequence and its context. The target antigen is unknown. At one boundary the junction diverges from the germline segment, which might be a read error. The sample comes from a study of molecular identifiers for immune sequencing clone quantification. Study-level points and caveats: The study reportedly detected spiked Jurkat TCR RNA from one cell among approximately 1 million naive cells.

Using its own MiXCR run on the PCR reads, TCRdb lists one record per CDR3 protein. The table records roughly 630,000 distinct CDR3 sequences, 25% of them present only once. Sorted cell numbers of roughly 20,000 to 1,000,000, with 10%, 30% or 50% RNA, served as input for naive CD8 libraries. CDR3 length equals 13 residues. CDR1 and CDR2 from the germline V gene are PRHDT and FYEKMQ (reference sequence). The sequenced sample consisted of naive CD8+ T cells from blood, with Jurkat cell RNA spiked in. Subset specified: FACS-sorted CD8+CD4-CCR7+CD45RA+ naive T cells. This TCR was recovered from a human donor in good health. Some libraries in this study had Jurkat cell RNA spiked in. This chain joins TRBV13 and TRBJ2-7; TRBD2 matches 7 bases. The CDR3 sequence: CACSFGRGYEQYF. For the CDR3, the DNA is TGTGCCTGCAGCTTTGGGAGGGGTTACGAGCAGTACTTC.